This T cell receptor beta chain was captured by sequencing in a study of T cells in Graves' hyperthyroidism and ophthalmopathy. Many counts were recorded for this clonotype. RNA transcripts gave rise to amplified TCR beta CDR3 regions. First-round RT-PCR targeting the TCR CDR3 was performed with the HTBI primer set. MiXCR was run by TCRdb on the multiplex PCR reads, yielding one entry per CDR3 protein. The data show about 350,000 distinct CDR3 sequences, 15% to 20% seen once. The CDR3 loop spans 13 amino acids. With 11 bases removed from V and 3 bases from J, the gap between germline ends came to 16 bases. Germline V gene sequence: CDR1 MDHEN, CDR2 SYDVKM.

This rearrangement joins TRBV28 to TRBJ1-1; D gene unclear. Material for sequencing was blood. The sequence came from a woman in her thirties or forties with Graves' ophthalmopathy. This CDR3 is CAGTSPGDTEAFF. The CDR3 DNA sequence: TGTGCCGGCACCTCTCCGGGAGACACTGAAGCTTTCTTT.